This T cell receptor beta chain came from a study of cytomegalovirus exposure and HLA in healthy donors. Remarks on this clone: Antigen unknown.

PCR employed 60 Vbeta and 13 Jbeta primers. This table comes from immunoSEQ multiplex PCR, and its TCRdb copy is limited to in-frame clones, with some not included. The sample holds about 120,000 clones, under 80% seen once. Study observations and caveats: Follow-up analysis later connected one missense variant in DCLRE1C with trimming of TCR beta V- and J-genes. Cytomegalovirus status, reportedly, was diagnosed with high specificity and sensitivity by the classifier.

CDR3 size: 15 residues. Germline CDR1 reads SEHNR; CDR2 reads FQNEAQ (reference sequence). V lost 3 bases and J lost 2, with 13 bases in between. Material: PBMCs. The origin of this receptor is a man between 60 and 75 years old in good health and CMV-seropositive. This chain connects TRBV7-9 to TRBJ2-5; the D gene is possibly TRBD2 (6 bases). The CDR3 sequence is CASSLGRAGQETQYF. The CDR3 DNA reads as TGTGCCAGCAGCTTGGGTAGGGCGGGGCAAGAGACCCAGTACTTC.